These 5 T cell receptor beta chains originate from one sample sequenced in a study of blood T cell repertoires in COVID-19 (TCRdb year 2020). The library relied on the immunoSEQ multiplex PCR assay. TCRdb limited this immuneACCESS table to in-frame rearrangements with V and J called. A share of clones is missing; checked studies link under half to unresolved V genes, and the rest is unexplained. The sample table holds over 110,000 clones, of which about 91% were seen once. The top ten clonotypes cover roughly 30% of the sample. The material sequenced was peripheral blood. The receptors come from a human donor in a cohort sampled during active COVID-19.

The chain couples TRBV6-5 to TRBJ2-2; 11 bases line up with TRBD1. CDR3 size: 15 residues. Germline assignment: CDR1 MNHEY and CDR2 SVGAGI. After removal of 2 bases from V and 4 bases from J, the junction contained 0 bases not matched to a gene. The CDR3 region is CASSYGTGGTGELFF. CDR3 in DNA: TGTGCCAGCAGTTACGGGACAGGGGGCACCGGGGAGCTGTTTTTT.

V is TRBV29-1 and J is TRBJ2-3; 7 bases align to TRBD1. J lost 10 bases, V lost 8 bases, and 6 bases had no gene match. This CDR3 is built from 10 residues. Looked up from germline, CDR1 is SQVTM and CDR2 is ANQGSEA. The CDR3 DNA is TGCAGCAACGACAGGGCCCCGCAGTATTTT. Its translation is CSNDRAPQYF.

The chain links TRBV5-4 to TRBJ1-3; 9 bases align to TRBD1. The CDR3 runs 14 residues. The trim removed 3 bases at V and 5 bases at J, leaving 3 bases unmatched. Germline loops: CDR1 SGHNT, CDR2 YYREEE (reference sequence). CDR3 protein: CASSSGQGRNTIYF. The CDR3 DNA reads as TGTGCCAGCAGCTCGGGACAGGGTAGAAACACCATATATTTT.

The chain has TRBV10-3 and TRBJ1-4, with 9 nucleotides matching TRBD1. The germline V gene has CDR1 ENHRY and CDR2 SYGVKD. The trim removed 6 bases at V and 5 bases at J, leaving 10 bases unmatched. This CDR3 spans 16 amino acids. CDR3 nucleotides: TGTGCCATCAGCGAACAGGGGGCTGGTGGGAATGAAAAACTGTTTTTT. Protein sequence: CAISEQGAGGNEKLFF.

The gene calls are TRBV7-9 and TRBJ1-2; 7 bases agree with TRBD1. The CDR3 is made up of 13 amino acids. Germline V gives CDR1 SEHNR, CDR2 FQNEAQ (reference sequence). Germline trimming cut 5 bases from V and 5 bases from J; bases unmatched to any gene: 5. Here the CDR3 DNA reads TGTGCCAGCAGCAACAGGGGCGCGTATGGCTACACCTTC. Protein sequence: CASSNRGAYGYTF.